In its sample, the clone carrying this T cell receptor (beta chain) was seen once. The data were obtained in a study of chemoradiotherapy in HPV16-positive cancers. The data were produced by immunoSEQ multiplex PCR, yet TCRdb's version contains in-frame clones alone and is incomplete. The sample shows fewer than 7,500 clones, approximately 91% of them seen only once. The CDR3 has 15 residues. Germline V lookup: CDR1 SGHTA, CDR2 FQGNSA. V lost 7 bases and J lost 7, with 19 bases in between. This material was acquired from a patient who underwent chemoradiotherapy. The chain couples TRBV7-2 to TRBJ2-2; possibly TRBD2 for D (7 bases). This TCR derives from a human donor with HPV-associated anogenital cancer. CDR3 DNA: TGTGCCAGCACCTCTAGGGCGGGGGCGGACGGGGAGCTGTTTTTT. It translates to CASTSRAGADGELFF.